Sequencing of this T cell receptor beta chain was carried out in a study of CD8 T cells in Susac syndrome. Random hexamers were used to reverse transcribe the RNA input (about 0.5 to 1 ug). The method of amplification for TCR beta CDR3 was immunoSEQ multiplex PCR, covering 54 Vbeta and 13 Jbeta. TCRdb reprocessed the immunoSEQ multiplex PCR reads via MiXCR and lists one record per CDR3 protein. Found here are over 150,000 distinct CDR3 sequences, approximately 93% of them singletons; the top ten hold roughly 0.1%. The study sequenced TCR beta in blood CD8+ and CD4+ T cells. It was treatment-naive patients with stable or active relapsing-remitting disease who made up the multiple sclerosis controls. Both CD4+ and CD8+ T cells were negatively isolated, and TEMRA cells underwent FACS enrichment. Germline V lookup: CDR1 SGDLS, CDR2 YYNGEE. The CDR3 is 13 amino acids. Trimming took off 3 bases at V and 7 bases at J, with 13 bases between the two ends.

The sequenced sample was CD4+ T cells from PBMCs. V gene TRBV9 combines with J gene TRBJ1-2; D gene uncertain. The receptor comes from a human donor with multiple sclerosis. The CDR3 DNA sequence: TGTGCCAGCAGCGCCGTCTTGGGTTCTGGCTACACCTTC. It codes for CASSAVLGSGYTF.